The sample holds a few counts of the clone carrying this TCR beta chain. Its antigen is unknown. The V end lost 1 base, the J end lost 1 base, and 11 bases lay between the germline ends. The CDR3 totals 15 residues. Looked up from germline, CDR1 is SGDLS and CDR2 is YYNGEE. Molecular barcoding with unique molecular identifiers was used for the TCRbeta library. TCRdb processed the PCR reads anew with MiXCR; each CDR3 protein has one entry. The sample yields around 600,000 distinct CDR3 sequences, 23% seen once. This sample stems from a study of T-cell reconstitution after alpha-beta-depleted transplantation in children. Notes on the study in general: The main origin of T-cell counts and diversity one year after transplant was newly produced T cells. The high TCRbeta diversity at day 60 in some patients came from surviving recipient T cells and thymic progenitors.

The V gene is TRBV9, the J gene TRBJ1-1; D is unresolved. Here the sequenced sample was PBMCs, mostly from graft donor cells, taken 360 days after TCRalphabeta/CD19-depleted stem cell transplant. The sequence was obtained from a boy younger than two who had a stem cell transplant for acute myeloid leukemia, so the T cells may come from the graft donor. CDR3 residues: CASSVYQSQNTEAFF. The CDR3 DNA sequence: TGTGCCAGCAGCGTATATCAGTCACAGAACACTGAAGCTTTCTTT.